The 5 T cell receptor beta chains given below trace back to one sample, sequenced in a study of shared clonotypes between healthy human individuals (dated by TCRdb to the early 2020s). Library method: the immunoSEQ multiplex PCR assay. TCRdb re-hosts the immuneACCESS table, in-frame sequences only. Its copies lack some clones; in the studies checked, an unresolved V gene accounts for under half of them, and the cause for the rest is not known. Here the sample has under 2.5 million clones; around 90% occur a single time. The ten largest clones capture around 0.38% of the sample. Sequenced: naive CD4+ T cells from PBMCs. The meaning of the sample's cell subset or site label: CD45RA+ positively selected. These receptors were obtained from a man aged 18-30 years in good health. Some clones in this sample may be carry-over from other donors' samples.

The chain recombines TRBV29-1 with TRBJ1-1; perhaps TRBD1 as D (5 bases). V was clipped by 4 bases and J by 1 base, with 16 bases between them. The CDR3 runs to 15 residues. Germline lookup yields CDR1 SQVTM and CDR2 ANQGSEA. The CDR3 nucleotides read TGCAGCGTTGCGAAATCACAAACAGGGAACACTGAAGCTTTCTTT. It yields the protein CSVAKSQTGNTEAFF.

The chain has TRBV10-3 and TRBJ1-4; the match to TRBD1 covers 9 bases. After removal of 0 bases from V and 0 bases from J, the junction contained 5 bases not matched to a gene. This CDR3 comprises 18 residues. Germline V CDR1 and CDR2: ENHRY, SYGVKD. The CDR3 coding sequence is TGTGCCATCAGTGAGTCGGGGACAGGGAAGGCAACTAATGAAAAACTGTTTTTT. Amino acid sequence: CAISESGTGKATNEKLFF.

This sequence joins TRBV11-2 and TRBJ2-3, with 13 bases aligning to TRBD2. J gave up 3 bases and V 3 bases, and 6 bases lay outside the gene matches. CDR3 length equals 17 residues. CDR1 and CDR2 (germline): SGHAT, FQNNGV. The DNA for the CDR3 is TGTGCCAGCAGCTTCCAAATGGGACTAGCGGGGACAGATACGCAGTATTTT. Translating gives CASSFQMGLAGTDTQYF.

J is TRBJ1-1 and V is TRBV27; TRBD1 matches 7 bases. Germline CDR1 and CDR2: MNHEY and SMNVEV (reference sequence). This CDR3 region has 15 residues. The trim removed 5 bases at V and 6 bases at J, leaving 12 bases unmatched. CDR3 bases: TGTGCCAGCAGTCCAGGGTGGGGGGACAGTGCTGAAGCTTTCTTT. This gives the protein CASSPGWGDSAEAFF.

The chain recombines TRBV5-1 with TRBJ2-7, with TRBD1 as a possible D gene (6 bases). Germline V gives CDR1 SGHRS, CDR2 YFSETQ. Trimming removed 0 bases from V and 2 bases from J, with 12 bases in between. The CDR3 extends over 15 amino acids. The CDR3 protein is CASSLEPQGTYEQYF. DNA of the CDR3: TGCGCCAGCAGCTTGGAACCACAGGGAACCTACGAGCAGTACTTC.